A selection of T cell receptor beta chains follows, all from one sample in a study of blood T cell repertoires in COVID-19. Sequenced by immunoSEQ multiplex PCR; TCRdb stores in-frame clones only, minus some. This table holds under 200,000 clones, roughly 82% found once. The source material was PBMCs or T cells enriched from blood (not recorded which). These receptors all stem from a woman in her fifties or sixties with acute COVID-19. Each CDR3 is given with its conserved first and last residue. The D gene is left open where the match is weak. Not all rows give a size; the values are once, few, many and, for expanded clones, a class.

clone_size d_call j_call v_call cdr3_nt cdr3_aa
NA NA TRBJ1-1 TRBV4-3 TGCGCCAGCAGCCAAGCGGGGAACACTGAAGCTTTCTTT CASSQAGNTEAFF
NA TRBD1 TRBJ2-1 TRBV28 TGTGCCAGCAGTTTACCCCTCCAGGGGGCCAATGAGCAGTTCTTC CASSLPLQGANEQFF
once TRBD1 TRBJ1-1 TRBV19 TGTGCCAGTAGAGACAGGGAAGACACTGAAGCTTTCTTT CASRDREDTEAFF
NA TRBD2 TRBJ2-7 TRBV7-7 TGTGCCAGCAGCCTGGGACTAGAATCTGGTGAGCAGTACTTC CASSLGLESGEQYF
NA TRBD1 TRBJ2-7 TRBV19 TGTGCCAGTAGTATTAGAAAGCCAGGACAGGGGGCTTTCCCCTACGAGCAGTACTTC CASSIRKPGQGAFPYEQYF
few TRBD1 TRBJ1-6 TRBV27 TGTGCCAGCAGCCCCGACAGGGAAGTCCCACCCCTCCACTTT CASSPDREVPPLHF
NA NA TRBJ1-3 TRBV7-2 TGTGCCAGCAGTCGGAGGGCAGCCTCCTCTGGAAACACCATATATTTT CASSRRAASSGNTIYF
NA NA TRBJ2-5 TRBV3-1/TRBV3-2 TGTGCCAGCAGCCTCCGGGAGCTGACCCAGTACTTC CASSLRELTQYF
NA TRBD2 TRBJ2-1 TRBV6-5 TGTGCCAGCAGAAAACTAGCGGGGGCACGCAATGAGCAGTTCTTC CASRKLAGARNEQFF
NA NA TRBJ2-1 TRBV7-2 TGTGCCAGCAGCTTCAACATAGCGTTCAATGAGCAGTTCTTC CASSFNIAFNEQFF
NA TRBD2 TRBJ2-5 TRBV4-2 TGTGCCAGCAGCCTAGCGGGCGGAGGAGAGACCCAGTACTTC CASSLAGGGETQYF
once NA TRBJ2-4 TRBV10-3 TGTGCCATCAGAGCGGATAGGGATACCAAAAACATTCAGTACTTC CAIRADRDTKNIQYF
NA NA TRBJ2-3 TRBV6-4 TGTGCCAGCAGTCCAGGGCCTAGCACAGATACGCAGTATTTT CASSPGPSTDTQYF
NA NA TRBJ1-5 TRBV28 TGTGCCAGCAGTTTGCCCGGGACTTTTTCCCAGCCCCAGCATTTT CASSLPGTFSQPQHF
few TRBD1 TRBJ1-2 TRBV4-3 TGCGCCAGCAGCCAAGGGACAGGGTATGGCTACACCTTC CASSQGTGYGYTF
NA TRBD1 TRBJ1-3 TRBV6-2/TRBV6-3 TGTGCCAGCAGTTACCTGCTAAGGGGGCCCACTGGAAACACCATATATTTT CASSYLLRGPTGNTIYF
NA TRBD1 TRBJ2-3 TRBV5-4 TGTGCCAGCAGCTGGGGGACAGGGAGCACAGATACGCAGTATTTT CASSWGTGSTDTQYF
NA NA TRBJ1-5 TRBV19 TGTGCCAGTACCATGACGGCGGGGCATAGCAATCAGCCCCAGCATTTT CASTMTAGHSNQPQHF
few TRBD2 TRBJ2-2 TRBV5-1 TGCGCCAGCAGCTTATTATATCCGGGACTAGCGGGCTCGAACACCGGGGAGCTGTTTTTT CASSLLYPGLAGSNTGELFF
NA NA TRBJ1-4 TRBV9 TGTGCCAGCAGCGCGGGCTCCTCAGGGAATGAAAAACTGTTTTTT CASSAGSSGNEKLFF
NA TRBD2 TRBJ2-5 TRBV7-2 TGTGCCAGCAGCTCCGGTAGCGGGCTGGGTTTATGGGAGACCCAGTACTTC CASSSGSGLGLWETQYF
NA TRBD1 TRBJ2-4 TRBV7-2 TGTGCCAGCAGCCCCCGACAGGGGATGGTAACCAAAAACATTCAGTACTTC CASSPRQGMVTKNIQYF
NA NA TRBJ2-2 TRBV18 TGTGCCAGCTCACCCCCCACTGGGGAGCTGTTTTTT CASSPPTGELFF
NA NA TRBJ1-2 TRBV5-1 TGCGCCAGCAGCTCGAACGGGGATCAGGGCTACACCTTC CASSSNGDQGYTF
NA NA TRBJ1-2 TRBV7-9 TGTGCCAGCAGCTTAGCGGGGGCCTCGACTAACTATGGCTACACCTTC CASSLAGASTNYGYTF
NA TRBD1 TRBJ1-6 TRBV7-9 TGTGCCAGCAGGGGACAGCTCTATAATTCACCCCTCCACTTT CASRGQLYNSPLHF
NA TRBD1 TRBJ2-7 TRBV18 TGTGCCAGCTCACCACTTGACAGGGGGCGCATCGACGAGCAGTACTTC CASSPLDRGRIDEQYF
NA TRBD1 TRBJ1-1 TRBV5-1 TGCGCCAGCAGCTTGGAGGAGGGGGCGCGCACTGAAGCTTTCTTT CASSLEEGARTEAFF
NA TRBD1 TRBJ1-1 TRBV27 TGTGCCAGCTCGTGGTCGACAGGGATGGGTGAAGCTTTCTTT CASSWSTGMGEAFF
NA TRBD2 TRBJ2-3 TRBV5-6 TGTGCCAGCAGCCTCTCAGTTACTAGCGGGGGGCTTACAGATACGCAGTATTTT CASSLSVTSGGLTDTQYF
NA TRBD2 TRBJ2-1 TRBV10-2 TGCGCCAGCACGCAGCGGGAGGGCCAATATGAGCAGTTCTTC CASTQREGQYEQFF
NA NA TRBJ1-3 TRBV4-3 TGCGCCAGCAGCCAAGATCCCGGCACAGCAAACACCATATATTTT CASSQDPGTANTIYF
NA TRBD1 TRBJ1-6 TRBV5-5 TGTGCCAGCAGCTTCAGGGACAGGGGTTTTGACTATAATTCACCCCTCCACTTT CASSFRDRGFDYNSPLHF